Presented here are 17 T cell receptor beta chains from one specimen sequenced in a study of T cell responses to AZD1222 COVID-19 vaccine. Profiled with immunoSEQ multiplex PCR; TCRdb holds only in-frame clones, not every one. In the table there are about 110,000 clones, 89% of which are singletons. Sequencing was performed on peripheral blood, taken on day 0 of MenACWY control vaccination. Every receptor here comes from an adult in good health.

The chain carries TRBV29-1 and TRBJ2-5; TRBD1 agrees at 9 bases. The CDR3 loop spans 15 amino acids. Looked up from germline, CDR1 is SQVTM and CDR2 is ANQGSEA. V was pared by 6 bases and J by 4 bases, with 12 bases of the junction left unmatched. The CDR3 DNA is TGCAGCGTCGTACAGGGGGCCCGGTCGGCAGAGACCCAGTACTTC. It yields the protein CSVVQGARSAETQYF.

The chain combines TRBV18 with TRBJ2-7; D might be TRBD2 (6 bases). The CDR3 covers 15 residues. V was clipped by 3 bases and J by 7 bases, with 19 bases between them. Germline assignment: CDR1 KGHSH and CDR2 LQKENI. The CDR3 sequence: CASSPGLSRAGEQYF. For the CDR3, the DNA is TGTGCCAGCTCACCGGGCCTCAGCAGGGCGGGGGAGCAGTACTTC.

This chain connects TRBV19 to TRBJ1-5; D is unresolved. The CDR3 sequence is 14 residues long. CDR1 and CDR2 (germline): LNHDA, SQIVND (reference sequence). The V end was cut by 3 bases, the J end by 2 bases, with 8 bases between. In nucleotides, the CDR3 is TGTGCCAGTAGTATGTCCCTCGGCAATCAGCCCCAGCATTTT. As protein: CASSMSLGNQPQHF.

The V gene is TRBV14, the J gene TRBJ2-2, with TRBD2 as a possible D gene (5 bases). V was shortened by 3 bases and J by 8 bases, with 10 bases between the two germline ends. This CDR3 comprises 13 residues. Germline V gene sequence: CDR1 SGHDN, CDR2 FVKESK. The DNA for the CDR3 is TGTGCCAGCAGCCATACTAGTACGGGGGAGCTGTTTTTT. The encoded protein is CASSHTSTGELFF.

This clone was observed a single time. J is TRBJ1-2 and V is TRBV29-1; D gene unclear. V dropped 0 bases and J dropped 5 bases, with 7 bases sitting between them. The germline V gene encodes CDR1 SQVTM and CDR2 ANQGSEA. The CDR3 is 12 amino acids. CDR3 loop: CSVEDPGYGYTF. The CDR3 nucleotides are TGCAGCGTTGAAGATCCCGGGTATGGCTACACCTTC.

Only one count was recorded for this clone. DNA for the CDR3: TGCGCCAGCAGTGGGGGGACTAGCGGCACAACCCTGGGGGCCACAGATACGCAGTATTTT. Translated, it gives CASSGGTSGTTLGATDTQYF. The chain employs TRBV10-1 and TRBJ2-3; 11 bases map to TRBD2. V was pared by 4 bases and J by 2 bases, with 17 bases of the junction left unmatched. CDR3 size: 20 residues. In germline, CDR1 is WNHNN, CDR2 SYGVQD (reference sequence).

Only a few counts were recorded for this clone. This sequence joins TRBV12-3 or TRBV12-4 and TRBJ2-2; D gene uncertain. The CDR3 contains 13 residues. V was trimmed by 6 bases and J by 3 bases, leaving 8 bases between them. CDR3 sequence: CASRREHTGELFF. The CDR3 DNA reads TGTGCCAGCAGACGAGAACACACCGGGGAGCTGTTTTTT.

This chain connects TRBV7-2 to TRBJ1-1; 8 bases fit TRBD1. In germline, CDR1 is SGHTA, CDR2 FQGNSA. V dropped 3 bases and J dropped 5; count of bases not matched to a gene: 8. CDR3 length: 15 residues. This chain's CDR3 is CASSLEARGQTEAFF. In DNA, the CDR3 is TGTGCCAGCAGCTTGGAGGCCAGGGGGCAAACTGAAGCTTTCTTT.

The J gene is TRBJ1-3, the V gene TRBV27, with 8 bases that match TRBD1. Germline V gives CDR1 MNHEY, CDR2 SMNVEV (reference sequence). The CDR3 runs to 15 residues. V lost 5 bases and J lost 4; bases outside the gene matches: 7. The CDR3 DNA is TGTGCCAGCAGTGGAGGACAGGGAAAAGGAAACACCATATATTTT. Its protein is CASSGGQGKGNTIYF.

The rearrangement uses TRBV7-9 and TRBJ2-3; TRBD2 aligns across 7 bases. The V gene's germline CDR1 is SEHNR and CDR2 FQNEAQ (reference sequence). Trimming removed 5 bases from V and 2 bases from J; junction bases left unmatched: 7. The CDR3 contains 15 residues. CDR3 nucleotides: TGTGCCAGCAGCAGCGCGGGGGAGAACACAGATACGCAGTATTTT. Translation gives CASSSAGENTDTQYF.

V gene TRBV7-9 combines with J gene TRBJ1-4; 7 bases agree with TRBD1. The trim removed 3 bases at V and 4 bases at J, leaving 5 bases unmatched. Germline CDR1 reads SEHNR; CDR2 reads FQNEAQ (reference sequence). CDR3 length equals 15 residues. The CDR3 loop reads CASSLDRFSNEKLFF. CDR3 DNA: TGTGCCAGCAGCTTGGACAGGTTCAGTAATGAAAAACTGTTTTTT.

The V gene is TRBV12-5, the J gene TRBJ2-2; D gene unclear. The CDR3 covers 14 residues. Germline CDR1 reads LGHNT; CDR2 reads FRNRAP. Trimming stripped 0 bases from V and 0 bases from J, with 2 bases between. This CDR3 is CASGLVPNTGELFF. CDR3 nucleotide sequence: TGTGCTAGTGGTTTGGTACCGAACACCGGGGAGCTGTTTTTT.

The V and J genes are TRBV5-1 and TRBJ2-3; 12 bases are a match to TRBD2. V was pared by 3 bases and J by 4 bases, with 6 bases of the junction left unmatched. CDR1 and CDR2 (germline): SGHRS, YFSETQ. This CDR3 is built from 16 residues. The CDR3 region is CASSSLPSGGADTQYF. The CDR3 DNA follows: TGCGCCAGCAGCTCTCTACCTAGCGGGGGGGCAGATACGCAGTATTTT.

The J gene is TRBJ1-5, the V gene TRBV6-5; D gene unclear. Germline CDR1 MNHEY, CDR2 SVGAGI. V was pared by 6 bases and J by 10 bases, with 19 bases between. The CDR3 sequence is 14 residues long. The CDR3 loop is CASSATDTWSPQHF. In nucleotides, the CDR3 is TGTGCCAGCAGCGCAACCGACACATGGAGTCCCCAGCATTTT.

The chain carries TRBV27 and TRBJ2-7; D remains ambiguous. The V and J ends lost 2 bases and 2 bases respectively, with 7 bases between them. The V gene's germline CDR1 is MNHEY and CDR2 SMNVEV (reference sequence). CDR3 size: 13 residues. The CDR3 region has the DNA TGTGCCAGCAGTTTAAACTCGGCCTACGAGCAGTACTTC. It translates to CASSLNSAYEQYF.

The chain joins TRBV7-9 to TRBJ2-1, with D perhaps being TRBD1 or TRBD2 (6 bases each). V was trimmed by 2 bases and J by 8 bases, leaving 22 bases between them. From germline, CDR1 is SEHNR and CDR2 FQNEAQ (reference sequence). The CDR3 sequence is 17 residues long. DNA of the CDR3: TGTGCCAGCAGCTTAAACGCATTCGGGGGCGGGATCCATGAGCAGTTCTTC. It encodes CASSLNAFGGGIHEQFF.

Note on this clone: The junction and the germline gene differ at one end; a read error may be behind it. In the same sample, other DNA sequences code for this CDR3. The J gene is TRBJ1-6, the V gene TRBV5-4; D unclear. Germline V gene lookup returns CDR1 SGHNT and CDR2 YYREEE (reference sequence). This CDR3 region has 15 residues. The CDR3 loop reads CASSLAGPDNSPLHF. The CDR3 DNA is TGTGCCAGCAGCTTGGCCGGTCCTGATAATTCACCTCTCCACTTT.